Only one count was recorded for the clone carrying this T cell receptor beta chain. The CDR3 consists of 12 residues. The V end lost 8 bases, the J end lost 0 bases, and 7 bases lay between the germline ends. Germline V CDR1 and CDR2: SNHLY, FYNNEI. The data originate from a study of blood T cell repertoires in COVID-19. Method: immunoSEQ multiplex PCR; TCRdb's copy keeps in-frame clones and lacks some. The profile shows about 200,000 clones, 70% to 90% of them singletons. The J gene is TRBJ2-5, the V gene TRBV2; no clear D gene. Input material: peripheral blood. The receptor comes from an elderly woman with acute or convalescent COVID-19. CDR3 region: CASGTDQETQYF. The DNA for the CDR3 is TGTGCCAGCGGCACAGACCAAGAGACCCAGTACTTC. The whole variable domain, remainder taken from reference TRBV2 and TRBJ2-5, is EPEVTQTPSHQVTQMGQEVILRCVPISNHLYFYWYRQILGQKVEFLVSFYNNEISEKSEIFDDQFSVERPDGSNFTLKIRSTKLEDSAMYFCASGTDQETQYFGPGTRLLVL.